The 10 T cell receptor beta chains below all came from one sample that was sequenced in a study of T cell repertoires in cytomegalovirus infection. MiXCR was run by TCRdb on the reads, yielding one entry per CDR3 protein. The sample lists approximately 700,000 distinct CDR3 sequences; 35% to 40% were seen once. Material for sequencing was PBMCs. The receptors stem from a human donor in good health (CMV status not recorded). Some clones in this sample may be carry-over from other donors' samples.

This chain uses TRBV7-9 with TRBJ2-3, with D possibly matching TRBD2 (5 bases). The V end lost 6 bases, the J end lost 3 bases, and 10 bases lay between the germline ends. This CDR3 comprises 13 residues. Germline V gives CDR1 SEHNR, CDR2 FQNEAQ (reference sequence). CDR3 protein: CASSTDYTDTQYF. The CDR3 DNA reads as TGTGCCAGCAGTACAGACTATACAGATACGCAGTATTTT.

This sequence joins TRBV4-2 and TRBJ2-4; D remains ambiguous. CDR1 is LGHNA, CDR2 YNFKEQ, per germline. This CDR3 is 15 amino acids long. With 0 bases removed from V and 0 bases from J, the gap between germline ends came to 6 bases. The CDR3 loop is CASSQEPGAKNIQYF. For the CDR3, the DNA is TGTGCCAGCAGCCAAGAACCGGGAGCCAAAAACATTCAGTACTTC.

A remark on this clonotype: Compared with germline, one end of the junction differs, possibly owing to a read error. The V gene is TRBV28, the J gene TRBJ2-5; TRBD1 matches at 7 bases. The CDR3 covers 14 residues. Looked up from germline, CDR1 is MDHEN and CDR2 is SYDVKM. The CDR3 loop is CVSTDRAQEETQYF. CDR3 DNA sequence: TGTGTCAGCACCGACAGGGCACAAGAAGAGACCCAGTACTTC.

The genes are TRBV28 and TRBJ2-5; D uncertain. Trimming removed 4 bases at V and 5 bases at J, with 17 bases between. The CDR3 extends over 15 amino acids. Germline V gene data show CDR1 as MDHEN and CDR2 as SYDVKM. CDR3 loop: CASSSLSSGPETQYF. CDR3 bases: TGTGCCAGCAGTTCCCTATCATCCGGGCCGGAGACCCAGTACTTC.

In this sample, this clonotype turned up many times. The chain links TRBV7-9 to TRBJ1-1; D gene uncertain. The CDR3 contains 15 residues. V lost 2 bases and J lost 2, with 12 bases in between. Germline loops: CDR1 SEHNR, CDR2 FQNEAQ (reference sequence). DNA for the CDR3: TGTGCCAGCAGCTTATCGGGTGGGAGTAACACTGAAGCTTTCTTT. This translates into CASSLSGGSNTEAFF.

This clonotype was detected many times. The V call is TRBV7-2, the J call TRBJ2-7; D perhaps matches TRBD1 (6 bases). The ends were cut back, 3 bases at V and 1 base at J, with 7 bases in the middle. The CDR3 sequence is 13 residues long. Germline lookup yields CDR1 SGHTA and CDR2 FQGNSA. CDR3 in amino acids: CASSFQGSYEQYF. DNA of the CDR3: TGTGCCAGCAGCTTTCAGGGGTCCTACGAGCAGTACTTC.

This clonotype occurred many times. The V call is TRBV7-2, the J call TRBJ1-1; possible D gene TRBD1, 5 bases. The V end was cut by 1 base, the J end by 11 bases, with 17 bases between. The CDR3 is made up of 14 amino acids. Germline V gene data show CDR1 as SGHTA and CDR2 as FQGNSA. In DNA form, the CDR3 reads TGTGCCAGCAGCTTAGGTCGGGGGACTCCAGCTGCTTTCTTT. This codes for CASSLGRGTPAAFF. Complete variable domain (other parts from reference TRBV7-2 and TRBJ1-1): GAGVSQSPSNKVTEKGKDVELRCDPISGHTALYWYRQSLGQGLEFLIYFQGNSAPDKSGLPSDRFSAERTGGSVSTLTIQRTQQEDSAVYLCASSLGRGTPAAFFGQGTRLTVV.

This chain links TRBV2 with TRBJ1-2, with 10 bases lining up with TRBD1. This CDR3 region has 14 residues. Germline V lookup: CDR1 SNHLY, CDR2 FYNNEI. Germline trimming cut 5 bases from V and 6 bases from J; bases unmatched to any gene: 6. As DNA, the CDR3 is TGTGCCAGCAGTTTTGACAGGGGGCCTGATGGCTACACCTTC. Protein sequence: CASSFDRGPDGYTF.

This clonotype was detected only a few times. The chain joins TRBV5-5 to TRBJ2-2; D might be TRBD2 (6 bases). The germline V gene has CDR1 SGHKS and CDR2 YYEKEE (reference sequence). CDR3 length: 15 amino acids. Deletions cut 4 bases from V and 5 bases from J, with 15 bases between. The DNA of the CDR3 is TGTGCCAGCAGCCCCAACCCCGGGGGTACCGGGGAGCTGTTTTTT. Amino acid sequence: CASSPNPGGTGELFF.

The chain carries TRBV3-1 and TRBJ1-6; D unresolved. V lost 2 bases and J lost 6, with 11 bases in between. The CDR3 loop spans 15 amino acids. Germline CDR1 LGHDT, CDR2 YNNKEL (reference sequence). The CDR3 DNA is TGTGCCAGCAGCCAATTCGGACCGCCTAATTCACCCCTCCACTTT. Its translation is CASSQFGPPNSPLHF.